This TCR beta chain emerged from a study of cytotoxic CD8 clonotypes in ibrutinib-treated CLL. Looking at the study overall: Across the patients, some ten were relapsed/refractory, 15 treatment-naive and about 17 IGHV unmutated. Response samples were obtained once patients had received a median approximately 11 months of treatment, range 6 to 36.

TCRdb's copy holds only in-frame clones and misses some; the assay was immunoSEQ multiplex PCR. The table records approximately 300,000 clones, roughly 79% of them present only once. Study observations and caveats: Clonality was higher at ibrutinib response and returned toward baseline at progression.

Concerning this clone itself: The antigen remains unidentified.

The receptor comes from a human donor with chronic lymphocytic leukemia. Sequenced material: PBMCs, taken before ibrutinib treatment.

CDR3 residues: CASSLRRDTSYEQYF. CDR3 in DNA: TGTGCCAGCAGCTTACGCCGGGACACTTCCTACGAGCAGTACTTC. The V gene is TRBV7-6, the J gene TRBJ2-7; D might be TRBD1 (6 bases). CDR3 size: 15 residues. The V and J ends lost 2 bases and 1 base respectively, with 12 bases between them. The germline V gene has CDR1 SGHVS and CDR2 FNYEAQ.